This T cell receptor (beta chain) was retrieved from a study of T cell responses to AZD1222 COVID-19 vaccine. The wider study: Second-dose recipients at about 4 or about 12 weeks were treated as one pooled group. Findings and limits, study-wide: Just a handful of AZD1222 recipients were seropositive at baseline. Clonal diversity was possibly underestimated; the donors were predominantly white British and more often female. Repertoire collection took place solely once the T cell response had peaked.

Remarks on this clone: What it binds is not known.

V was pared by 0 bases and J by 1 base, with 4 bases of the junction left unmatched. CDR1 is SGHRS, CDR2 YFSETQ, per germline. This CDR3 has 16 residues. Sequencing used immunoSEQ multiplex PCR; TCRdb keeps in-frame clones, though not all of them. This repertoire shows 150,000 to 160,000 clones, 90% found once; its top ten account for 18%. The material sequenced was peripheral blood, taken on day 0 of AZD1222 vaccination. The V call is TRBV5-1, the J call TRBJ1-5, with 7 bases that match TRBD1. The clonotype comes from an adult in good health. The CDR3 region is CASSLGSGGSNQPQHF. CDR3 nucleotide sequence: TGCGCCAGCAGCTTGGGGTCAGGGGGGAGCAATCAGCCCCAGCATTTT. Based on the CDR3 plus reference TRBV5-1 and TRBJ1-5, the full variable domain is KAGVTQTPRYLIKTRGQQVTLSCSPISGHRSVSWYQQTPGQGLQFLFEYFSETQRNKGNFPGRFSGRQFSNSRSEMNVSTLELGDSALYLCASSLGSGGSNQPQHFGDGTRLSIL.